This T cell receptor beta chain appears in the sequencing data of a study of cytomegalovirus exposure and HLA in healthy donors. Study-wide points: TCR beta chains numbering approximately 150 were designated cytomegalovirus-associated. Rarity characterized most TCR sequences, yet some public TCRs appeared in many donors. Specificity for CMV antigens was confirmed in vitro for a few of the CMV-associated chains.

This CDR3 contains 16 residues. Germline CDR1 and CDR2: SNHLY and FYNNEI. Trimming removed 7 bases from V and 3 bases from J; junction bases left unmatched: 9. This clone has just one count. Antigen unknown. Assay: immunoSEQ multiplex PCR; the TCRdb copy retains only in-frame clones and omits some. The data contain 140,000 or so clones, 89% of them singletons. The donors were members of the validation cohort, which comprised 120 subjects and was separate from the first cohort of fewer than 700 subjects. The sequence came from a woman between 18 and 29 years old in good health and CMV-seropositive. Material: PBMCs. The chain recombines TRBV2 with TRBJ2-4, with 10 bases lining up with TRBD1. In DNA form, the CDR3 reads TGTGCCAGCAATGGGTGGGGACAGGGGCACAAAAACATTCAGTACTTC. This translates into CASNGWGQGHKNIQYF. The full variable domain, in which reference TRBV2 and TRBJ2-4 provide the parts outside the CDR3, is EPEVTQTPSHQVTQMGQEVILRCVPISNHLYFYWYRQILGQKVEFLVSFYNNEISEKSEIFDDQFSVERPDGSNFTLKIRSTKLEDSAMYFCASNGWGQGHKNIQYFGAGTRLSVL.